This TCR beta chain emerged from a study of cytomegalovirus exposure and HLA in healthy donors. Study information: The approximately 120 validation repertoires, a later analysis reported, used the same platform as the 550 to 700 repertoires from the first cohort. Whole-study results and caveats: TCR beta chains numbering 164 were designated cytomegalovirus-associated. First-cohort TCR clusters were later found to tend to co-occur in the roughly 130 validation repertoires.

TCRdb's copy holds only in-frame clones and misses some; the assay was immunoSEQ multiplex PCR. The table shows approximately 100,000 clones, with roughly nine tenths occurring only once. About this clone itself: Its antigen is unknown.

Per the germline V gene, CDR1 is KGHSH and CDR2 is LQKENI. J was trimmed by 3 bases and V by 3 bases; bases with no gene match: 10. The CDR3 runs to 17 residues. The study drew the donors from its 120-subject validation cohort, separate from the approximately 700-subject first cohort. This sequence originates from a woman aged 18-30 years in good health and CMV-seropositive. Material for sequencing was PBMCs. V usage is TRBV18 and J usage is TRBJ1-2; 10 nucleotides align to TRBD1. The chain's CDR3 is CASSPGGPGQGYYGYTF. The CDR3 nucleotides are TGTGCCAGCTCACCCGGGGGTCCGGGACAGGGGTACTATGGCTACACCTTC.